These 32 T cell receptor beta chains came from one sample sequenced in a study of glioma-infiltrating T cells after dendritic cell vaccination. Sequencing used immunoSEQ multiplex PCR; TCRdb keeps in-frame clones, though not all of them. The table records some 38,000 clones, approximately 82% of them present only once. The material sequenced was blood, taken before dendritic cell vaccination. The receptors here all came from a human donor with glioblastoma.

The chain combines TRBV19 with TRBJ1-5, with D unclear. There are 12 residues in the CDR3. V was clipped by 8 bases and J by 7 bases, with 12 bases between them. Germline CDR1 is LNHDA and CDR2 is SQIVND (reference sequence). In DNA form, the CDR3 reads TGTGCCAGTCGGAGGGAAACACAGCCCCAGCATTTT. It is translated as CASRRETQPQHF. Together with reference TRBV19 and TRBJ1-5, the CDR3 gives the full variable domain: DGGITQSPKYLFRKEGQNVTLSCEQNLNHDAMYWYRQDPGQGLRLIYYSQIVNDFQKGDIAEGYSVSREKKESFPLTVTSAQKNPTAFYLCASRRETQPQHFGDGTRLSIL.

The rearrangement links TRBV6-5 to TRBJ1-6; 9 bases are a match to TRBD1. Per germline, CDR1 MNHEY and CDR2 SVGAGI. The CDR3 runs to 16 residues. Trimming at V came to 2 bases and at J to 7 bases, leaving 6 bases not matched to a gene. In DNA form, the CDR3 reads TGTGCCAGCAGTTACCCCCGAACAGGGGGCAATTCACCCCTCCACTTT. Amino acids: CASSYPRTGGNSPLHF.

CDR3 bases: TGTGCCAGCAGTCAACTAGCGGGGGAACCCTACGAGCAGTACTTC. Its protein is CASSQLAGEPYEQYF. The rearrangement joins TRBV6-6 to TRBJ2-7, with 11 bases identical to TRBD2. The CDR3 has 15 residues. CDR1 is MNHNY and CDR2 is SVGAGI in the germline V gene (reference sequence). Germline trimming cut 5 bases from V and 2 bases from J; bases unmatched to any gene: 5.

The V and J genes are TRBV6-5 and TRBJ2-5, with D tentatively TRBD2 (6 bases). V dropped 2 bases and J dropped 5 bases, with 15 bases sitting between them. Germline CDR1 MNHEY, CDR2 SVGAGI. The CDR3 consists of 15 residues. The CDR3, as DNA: TGTGCCAGCAGTTACCGGGTCGGGGGTTTGGAGACCCAGTACTTC. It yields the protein CASSYRVGGLETQYF.

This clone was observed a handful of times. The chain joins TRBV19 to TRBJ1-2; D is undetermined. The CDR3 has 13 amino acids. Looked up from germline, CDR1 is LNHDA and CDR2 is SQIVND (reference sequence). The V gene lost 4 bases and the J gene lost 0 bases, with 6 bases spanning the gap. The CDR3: CASSKLANYGYTF. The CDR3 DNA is TGTGCCAGTAGTAAGTTAGCTAACTATGGCTACACCTTC.

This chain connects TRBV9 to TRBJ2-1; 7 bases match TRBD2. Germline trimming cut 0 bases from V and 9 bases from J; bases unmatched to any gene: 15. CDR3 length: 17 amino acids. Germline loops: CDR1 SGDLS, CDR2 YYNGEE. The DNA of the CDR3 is TGTGCCAGCAGCGTAGATCTTATGGGGGAGGGCGGCGGTGAGCAGTTCTTC. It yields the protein CASSVDLMGEGGGEQFF.

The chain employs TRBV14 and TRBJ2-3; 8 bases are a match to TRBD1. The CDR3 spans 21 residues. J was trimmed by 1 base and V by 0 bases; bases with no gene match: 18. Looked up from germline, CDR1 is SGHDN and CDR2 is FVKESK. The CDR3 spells CASSQDLLFDFGQGGTDTQYF. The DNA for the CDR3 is TGTGCCAGCAGCCAAGATCTCTTGTTCGACTTTGGACAGGGAGGCACAGATACGCAGTATTTT.

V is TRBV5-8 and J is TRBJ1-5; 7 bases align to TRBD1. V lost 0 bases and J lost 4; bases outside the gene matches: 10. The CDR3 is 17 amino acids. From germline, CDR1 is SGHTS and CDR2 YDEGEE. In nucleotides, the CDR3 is TGTGCCAGCAGCTTGGATACAGGGGTCTCAGCAAATCAGCCCCAGCATTTT. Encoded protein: CASSLDTGVSANQPQHF.

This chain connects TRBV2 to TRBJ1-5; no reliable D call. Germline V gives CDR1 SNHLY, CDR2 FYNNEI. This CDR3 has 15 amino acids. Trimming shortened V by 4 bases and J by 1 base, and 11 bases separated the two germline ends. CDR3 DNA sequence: TGTGCCAGCAGTGTACAGAGCCGCAGCAATCAGCCCCAGCATTTT. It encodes CASSVQSRSNQPQHF.

In DNA form, the CDR3 reads TGTGCCAGCAGCCCCCCGGCAGGGGACCGCAGGCCCTACAATGAGCAGTTCTTC. This sequence encodes CASSPPAGDRRPYNEQFF. This sequence joins TRBV7-6 and TRBJ2-1; tentative D call: TRBD1 (6 bases). Trimming left V 5 bases short and J 2 bases short, with 22 bases between. Germline V CDR1 and CDR2: SGHVS, FNYEAQ. The CDR3 is 18 residues long.

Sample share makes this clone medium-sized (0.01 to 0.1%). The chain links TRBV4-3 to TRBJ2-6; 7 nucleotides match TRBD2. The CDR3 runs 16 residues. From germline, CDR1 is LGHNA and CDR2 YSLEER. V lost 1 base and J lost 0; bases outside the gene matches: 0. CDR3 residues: CASSQAGGSGANVLTF. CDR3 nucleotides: TGCGCCAGCAGCCAAGCGGGGGGCTCTGGGGCCAACGTCCTGACTTTC.

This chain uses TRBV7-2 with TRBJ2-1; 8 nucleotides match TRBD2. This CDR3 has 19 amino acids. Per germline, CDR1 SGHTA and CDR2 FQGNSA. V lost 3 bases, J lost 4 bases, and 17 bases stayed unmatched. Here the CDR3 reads CASSLEEAGDVWGYNEQFF. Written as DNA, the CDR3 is TGTGCCAGCAGCTTGGAGGAAGCGGGGGACGTATGGGGGTACAATGAGCAGTTCTTC.

The CDR3 protein is CASSSGLLPGGNEQFF. The DNA for the CDR3 is TGTGCCAGCAGCTCCGGACTCCTCCCGGGGGGCAATGAGCAGTTCTTC. The chain employs TRBV7-3 and TRBJ2-1, with 7 positions matching TRBD2. In germline, CDR1 is SGHTA, CDR2 FQGTGA. Trimming removed 4 bases from V and 6 bases from J; junction bases left unmatched: 12. The CDR3 has 16 residues.

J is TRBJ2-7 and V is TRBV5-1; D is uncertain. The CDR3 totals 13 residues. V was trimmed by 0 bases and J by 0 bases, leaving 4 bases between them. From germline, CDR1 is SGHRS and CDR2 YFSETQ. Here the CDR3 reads CASSLAGSYEQYF. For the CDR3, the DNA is TGCGCCAGCAGCTTGGCGGGCTCCTACGAGCAGTACTTC.

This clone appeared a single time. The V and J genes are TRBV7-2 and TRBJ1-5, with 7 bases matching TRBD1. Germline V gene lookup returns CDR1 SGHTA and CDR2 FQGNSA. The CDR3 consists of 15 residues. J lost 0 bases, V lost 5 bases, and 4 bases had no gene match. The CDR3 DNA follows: TGTGCCAGCAGCGTCGACAGGGATAGCAATCAGCCCCAGCATTTT. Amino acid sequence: CASSVDRDSNQPQHF.

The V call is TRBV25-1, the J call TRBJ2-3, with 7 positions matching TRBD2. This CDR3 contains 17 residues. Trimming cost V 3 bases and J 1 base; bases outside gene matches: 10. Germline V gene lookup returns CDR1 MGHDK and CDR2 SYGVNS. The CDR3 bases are TGTGCCAGCAGTGAGATAGGACTAGGTAGTGGCACAGATACGCAGTATTTT. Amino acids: CASSEIGLGSGTDTQYF.

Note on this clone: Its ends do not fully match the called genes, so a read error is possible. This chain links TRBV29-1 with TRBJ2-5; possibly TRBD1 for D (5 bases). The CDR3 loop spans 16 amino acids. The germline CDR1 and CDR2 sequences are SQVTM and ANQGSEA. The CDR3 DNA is TGCAGCGTTGAAGGGTCGGTGACAGCCCTAGTGGAGATCCAGTACTTC. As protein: CSVEGSVTALVEIQYF.

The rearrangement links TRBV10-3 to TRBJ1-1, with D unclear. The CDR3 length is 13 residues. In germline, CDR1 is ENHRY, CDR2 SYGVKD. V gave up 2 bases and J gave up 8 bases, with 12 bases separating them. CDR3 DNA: TGTGCCATCAGTGAGGGCGGCTCTACGGAAGCTTTCTTT. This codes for CAISEGGSTEAFF.

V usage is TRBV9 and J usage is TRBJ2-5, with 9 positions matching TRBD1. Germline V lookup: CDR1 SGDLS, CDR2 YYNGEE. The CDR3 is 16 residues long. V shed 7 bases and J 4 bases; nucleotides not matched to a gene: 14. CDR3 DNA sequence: TGTGCCAGCTCGCCGCTAGGGACAGGGAAGGGAGAGACCCAGTACTTC. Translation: CASSPLGTGKGETQYF.

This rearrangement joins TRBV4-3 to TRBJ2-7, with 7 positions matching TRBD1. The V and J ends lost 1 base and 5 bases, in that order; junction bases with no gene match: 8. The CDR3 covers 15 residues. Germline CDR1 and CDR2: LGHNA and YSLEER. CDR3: CASSQAWDSLNEQYF. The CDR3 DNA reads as TGCGCCAGCAGCCAAGCATGGGACAGTTTAAACGAGCAGTACTTC.

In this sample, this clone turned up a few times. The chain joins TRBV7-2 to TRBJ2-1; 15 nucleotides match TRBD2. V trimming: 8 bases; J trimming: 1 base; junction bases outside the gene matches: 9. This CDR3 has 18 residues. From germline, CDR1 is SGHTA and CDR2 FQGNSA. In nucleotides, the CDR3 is TGTGCCAGCGGCGGACTAGCGGGGGGGCCTAAGTCCTACAATGAGCAGTTCTTC. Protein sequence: CASGGLAGGPKSYNEQFF.

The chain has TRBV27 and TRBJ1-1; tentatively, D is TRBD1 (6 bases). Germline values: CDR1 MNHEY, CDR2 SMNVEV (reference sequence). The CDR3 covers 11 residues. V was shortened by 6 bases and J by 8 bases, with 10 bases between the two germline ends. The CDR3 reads CASSQGTEAFF. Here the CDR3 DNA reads TGTGCCAGCAGCCAGGGGACAGAAGCTTTCTTT.

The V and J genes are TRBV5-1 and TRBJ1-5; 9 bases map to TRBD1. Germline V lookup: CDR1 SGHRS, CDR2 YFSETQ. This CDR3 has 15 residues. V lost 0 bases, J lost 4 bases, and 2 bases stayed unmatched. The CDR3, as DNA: TGCGCCAGCAGCTTGGACAGGGGGCCAAATCAGCCCCAGCATTTT. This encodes CASSLDRGPNQPQHF.

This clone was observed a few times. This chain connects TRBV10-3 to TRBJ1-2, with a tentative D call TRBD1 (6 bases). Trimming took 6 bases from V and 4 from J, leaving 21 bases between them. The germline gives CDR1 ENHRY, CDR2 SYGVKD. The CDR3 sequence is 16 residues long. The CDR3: CAIRAGDAFSVYGYTF. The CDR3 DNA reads TGTGCCATCAGGGCAGGGGACGCCTTTAGCGTCTATGGCTACACCTTC.

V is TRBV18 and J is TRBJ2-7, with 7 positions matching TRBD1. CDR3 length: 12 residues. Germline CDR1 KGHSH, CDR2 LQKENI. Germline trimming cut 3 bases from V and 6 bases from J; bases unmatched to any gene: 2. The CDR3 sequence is CASSPAGGEQYF. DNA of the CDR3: TGTGCCAGCTCACCCGCAGGGGGCGAGCAGTACTTC.

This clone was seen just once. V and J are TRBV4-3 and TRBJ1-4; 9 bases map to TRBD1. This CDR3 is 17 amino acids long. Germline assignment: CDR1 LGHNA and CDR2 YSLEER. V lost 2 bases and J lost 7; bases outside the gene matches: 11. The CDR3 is CASSQLTQRTGAEKLFF. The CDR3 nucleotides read TGCGCCAGCAGCCAACTCACACAACGGACAGGGGCTGAAAAACTGTTTTTT.

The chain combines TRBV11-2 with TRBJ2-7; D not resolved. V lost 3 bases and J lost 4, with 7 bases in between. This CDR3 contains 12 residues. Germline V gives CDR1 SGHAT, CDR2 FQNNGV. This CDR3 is CASSFVAYEQYF. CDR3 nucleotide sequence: TGTGCCAGCAGCTTTGTAGCTTACGAGCAGTACTTC.

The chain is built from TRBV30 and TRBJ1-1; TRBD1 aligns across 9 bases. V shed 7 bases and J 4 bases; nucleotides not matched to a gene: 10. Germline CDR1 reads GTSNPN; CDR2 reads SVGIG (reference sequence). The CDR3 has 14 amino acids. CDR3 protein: CALGRDRAATEAFF. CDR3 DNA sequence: TGTGCCTTAGGACGGGACAGGGCCGCCACTGAAGCTTTCTTT.

Here the CDR3 reads CASSQGQGRYEQFF. The CDR3 DNA follows: TGCGCCAGCAGCCAAGGACAGGGGAGGTATGAGCAGTTCTTC. The J gene is TRBJ2-1, the V gene TRBV4-3; 8 bases are a match to TRBD1. The CDR3 spans 14 residues. Trimming removed 1 base from V and 8 bases from J; junction bases left unmatched: 4. Germline CDR1 reads LGHNA; CDR2 reads YSLEER.

CDR3 bases: TGTGCCAGCAGTCGTGTAGGGACAGGGGGTTTCACAGATACGCAGTATTTT. Amino acids: CASSRVGTGGFTDTQYF. This chain joins TRBV5-8 and TRBJ2-3; TRBD1 agrees at 11 bases. From germline, CDR1 is SGHTS and CDR2 YDEGEE. J gave up 2 bases and V 5 bases, and 10 bases lay outside the gene matches. CDR3 length: 17 amino acids.

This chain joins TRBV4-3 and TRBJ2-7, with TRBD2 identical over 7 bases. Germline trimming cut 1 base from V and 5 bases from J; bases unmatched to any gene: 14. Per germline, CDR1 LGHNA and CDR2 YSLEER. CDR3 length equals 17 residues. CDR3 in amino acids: CASSQGWRGTFKNEQYF. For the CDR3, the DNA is TGCGCCAGCAGCCAAGGATGGCGGGGGACCTTTAAGAACGAGCAGTACTTC.

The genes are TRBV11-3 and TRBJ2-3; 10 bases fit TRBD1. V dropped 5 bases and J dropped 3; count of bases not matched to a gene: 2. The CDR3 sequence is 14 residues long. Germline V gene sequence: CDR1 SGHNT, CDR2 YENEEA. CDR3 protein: CASSPGQGTDTQYF. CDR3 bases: TGTGCCAGCAGCCCGGGACAGGGGACAGATACGCAGTATTTT.